Reported below is one T cell receptor (beta chain). This entry is derived from a study of blood T cell repertoires in COVID-19. Study information: The origin of the acute and convalescent COVID-19 samples was the United States, Italy and Spain. Sample material is recorded as cDNA or gDNA derived from T cells, B-cell-depleted T cells, or PBMCs.

V lost 5 bases and J lost 2, with 3 bases in between. This CDR3 contains 10 residues. The germline V gene has CDR1 DFQATT and CDR2 SNEGSKA (reference sequence). The data were produced by immunoSEQ multiplex PCR, yet TCRdb's version contains in-frame clones alone and is incomplete. The sample includes some 240,000 clones, 84% seen only once; the top ten take about 9.7%. The sequence derives from a man aged 50 to 60 with active or convalescent COVID-19. V gene TRBV20-1 combines with J gene TRBJ1-2; D remains ambiguous. The sample comprised peripheral blood. Here the CDR3 reads CSAPNYGYTF. The CDR3 DNA reads as TGCAGTGCTCCAAACTATGGCTACACCTTC.